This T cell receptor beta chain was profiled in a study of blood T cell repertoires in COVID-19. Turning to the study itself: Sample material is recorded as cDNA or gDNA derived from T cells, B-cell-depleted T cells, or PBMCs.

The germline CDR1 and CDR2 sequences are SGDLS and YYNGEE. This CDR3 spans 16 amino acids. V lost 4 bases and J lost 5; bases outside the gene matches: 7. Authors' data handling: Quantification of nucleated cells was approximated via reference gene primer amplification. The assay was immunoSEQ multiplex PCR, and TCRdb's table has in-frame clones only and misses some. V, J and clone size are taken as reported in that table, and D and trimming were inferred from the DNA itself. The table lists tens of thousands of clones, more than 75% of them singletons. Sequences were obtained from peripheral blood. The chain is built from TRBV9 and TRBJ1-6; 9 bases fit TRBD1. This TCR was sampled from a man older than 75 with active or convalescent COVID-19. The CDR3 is CASSRWDRANNSPLHF. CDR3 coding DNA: TGTGCCAGCAGCAGATGGGACAGGGCAAATAATTCACCCCTCCACTTT.